The 8 T cell receptor beta chains listed next were all sequenced from one sample in a study of human T cells and chemical hapten exposure. TCRdb re-called the RACE reads through MiXCR, storing one row per CDR3 protein. The sample contains 380,000 or so distinct CDR3 sequences, about 5.4% of which appear only once. Time point described: pre-sensitization, week 0. Treatment denoted: therapeutic diphenylcyclopropenone sensitization with weekly scalp DPC. The sequenced sample was whole blood, obtained in connection with sensitization to the hapten diphenylcyclopropenone (DPC). The receptor set was obtained from a woman aged 18-30 years with alopecia areata. Some clones in this sample may be carry-over from other donors' samples.

This sequence joins TRBV12-3 or TRBV12-4 and TRBJ2-5, with TRBD2 matching 8 bases. The CDR3 is 14 residues long. V trimming: 6 bases; J trimming: 3 bases; junction bases outside the gene matches: 6. The CDR3 DNA follows: TGTGCCAGCAGCTTACTAGCGGCGAAAGAGACCCAGTACTTC. Encoded protein: CASSLLAAKETQYF.

The CDR3 reads CASSLYRGNGEAFF. CDR3 nucleotides: TGCGCCAGCAGCCTATACAGGGGAAATGGGGAAGCTTTCTTT. This chain links TRBV4-3 with TRBJ1-1; TRBD1 agrees at 7 bases. This CDR3 comprises 14 residues. J gave up 8 bases and V 4 bases, and 10 bases lay outside the gene matches. Germline CDR1 and CDR2: LGHNA and YSLEER.

About this clonotype: This may come from a read error, since a much larger clone is one base off. The rearrangement links TRBV2 to TRBJ2-1; possibly TRBD1 for D (5 bases). Germline V gene data show CDR1 as SNHLY and CDR2 as FYNNEI. This CDR3 comprises 14 residues. CDR3 sequence (DNA): TGTGCCGGCAGCGAAGGGGAACCCTACAATGAGCAGTTCTTC. Protein: CAGSEGEPYNEQFF.

The chain joins TRBV4-2 to TRBJ1-1, with D unclear. The V and J ends lost 0 bases and 7 bases respectively, with 18 bases between them. The germline CDR1 and CDR2 sequences are LGHNA and YNFKEQ. The CDR3 is made up of 16 amino acids. The CDR3 loop reads CASSQESGSGDFEAFF. The CDR3 coding sequence is TGTGCCAGCAGCCAAGAGAGCGGTTCTGGCGATTTTGAAGCTTTCTTT.

This clonotype was counted ten times or more. This sequence joins TRBV5-4 and TRBJ2-1; D remains unclear. The germline CDR1 and CDR2 sequences are SGHNT and YYREEE (reference sequence). The germline V and J ends were trimmed by 2 bases and 0 bases, with 9 bases remaining between them. CDR3 length: 15 residues. The CDR3 loop reads CASSLDGNSYNEQFF. The CDR3 bases are TGTGCCAGCAGCTTAGACGGAAACTCCTACAATGAGCAGTTCTTC.

The chain has TRBV10-3 and TRBJ2-3, with TRBD1 matching 9 bases. The germline V gene encodes CDR1 ENHRY and CDR2 SYGVKD. With V trimmed by 10 bases and J by 8 bases, 7 bases remained unmatched. The CDR3 is 12 amino acids. This CDR3 reads CATWTGVVTQYF. CDR3 in DNA: TGTGCCACCTGGACAGGGGTTGTTACGCAGTATTTT.

This clonotype came up a few times. This chain joins TRBV28 and TRBJ1-6, with TRBD1 identical over 11 bases. The CDR3 is 15 amino acids. The trim removed 6 bases at V and 7 bases at J, leaving 5 bases unmatched. Germline CDR1 and CDR2: MDHEN and SYDVKM. Here the CDR3 reads CASSGQGADNSPLHF. CDR3 nucleotide sequence: TGTGCCAGCAGCGGACAGGGGGCGGACAATTCACCCCTCCACTTT.

This clonotype came up a few times. This chain joins TRBV24-1 and TRBJ2-3; 11 nucleotides match TRBD1. The junction had 4 bases not matched to a gene; V was cut back by 9 bases and J by 6 bases. The CDR3 sequence is 13 residues long. Germline CDR1 KGHDR, CDR2 SFDVKD. CDR3 DNA sequence: TGTGCCACCGGGACAGGGGGAAACGATACGCAGTATTTT. This translates into CATGTGGNDTQYF.